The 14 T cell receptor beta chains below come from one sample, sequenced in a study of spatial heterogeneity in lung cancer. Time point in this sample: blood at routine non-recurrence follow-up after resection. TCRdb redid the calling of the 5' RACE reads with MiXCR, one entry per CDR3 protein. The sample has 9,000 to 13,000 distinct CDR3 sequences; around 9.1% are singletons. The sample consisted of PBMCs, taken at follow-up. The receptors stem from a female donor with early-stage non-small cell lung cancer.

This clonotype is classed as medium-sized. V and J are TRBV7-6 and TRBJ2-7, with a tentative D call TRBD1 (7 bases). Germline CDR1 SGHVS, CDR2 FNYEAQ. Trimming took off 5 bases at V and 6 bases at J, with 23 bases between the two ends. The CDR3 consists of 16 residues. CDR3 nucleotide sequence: TGTGCCAGCAGCCCCAGGGGGGTTACCGGAACGGGCGAGCAGTACTTC. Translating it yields CASSPRGVTGTGEQYF.

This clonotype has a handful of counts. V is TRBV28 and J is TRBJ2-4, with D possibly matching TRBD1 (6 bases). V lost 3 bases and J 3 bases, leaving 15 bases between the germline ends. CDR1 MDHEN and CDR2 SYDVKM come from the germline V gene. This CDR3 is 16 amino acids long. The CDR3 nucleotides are TGTGCCAGCAGTTTTACCGGCCAGGGGCGCAAAAACATTCAGTACTTC. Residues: CASSFTGQGRKNIQYF.

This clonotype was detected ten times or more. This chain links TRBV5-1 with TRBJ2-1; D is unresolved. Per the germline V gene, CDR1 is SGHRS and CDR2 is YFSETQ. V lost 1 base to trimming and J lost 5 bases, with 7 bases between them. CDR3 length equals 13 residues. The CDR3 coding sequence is TGCGCCAGCAGCTTGAACAGCAACAATGAGCAGTTCTTC. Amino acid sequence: CASSLNSNNEQFF. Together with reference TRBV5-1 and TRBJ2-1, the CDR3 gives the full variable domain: KAGVTQTPRYLIKTRGQQVTLSCSPISGHRSVSWYQQTPGQGLQFLFEYFSETQRNKGNFPGRFSGRQFSNSRSEMNVSTLELGDSALYLCASSLNSNNEQFFGPGTRLTVL.

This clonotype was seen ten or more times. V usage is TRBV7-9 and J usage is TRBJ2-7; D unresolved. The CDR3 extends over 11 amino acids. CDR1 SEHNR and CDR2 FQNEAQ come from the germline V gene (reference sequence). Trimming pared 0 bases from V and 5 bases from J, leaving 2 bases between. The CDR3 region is CASSLAHEQYF. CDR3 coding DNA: TGTGCCAGCAGCTTAGCCCACGAGCAGTACTTC.

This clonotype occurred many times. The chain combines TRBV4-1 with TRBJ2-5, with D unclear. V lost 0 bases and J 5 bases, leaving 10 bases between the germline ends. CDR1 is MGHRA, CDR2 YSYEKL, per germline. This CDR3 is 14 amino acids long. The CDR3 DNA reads TGCGCCAGCAGCCAAGATGCCGACCCTGAGACCCAGTACTTC. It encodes CASSQDADPETQYF.

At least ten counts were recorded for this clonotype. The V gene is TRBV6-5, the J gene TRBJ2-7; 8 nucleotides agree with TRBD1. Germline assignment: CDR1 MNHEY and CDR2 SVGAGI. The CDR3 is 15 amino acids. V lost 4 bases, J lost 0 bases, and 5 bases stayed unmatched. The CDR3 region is CASSSGQGLSYEQYV. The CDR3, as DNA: TGTGCCAGCAGTTCCGGACAGGGACTCTCCTACGAGCAGTACGTC.

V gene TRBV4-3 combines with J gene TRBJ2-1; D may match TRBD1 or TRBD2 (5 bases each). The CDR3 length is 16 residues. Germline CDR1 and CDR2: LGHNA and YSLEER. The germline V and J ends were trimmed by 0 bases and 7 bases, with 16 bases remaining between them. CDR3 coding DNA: TGCGCCAGCAGCCAAGAAGGGCGATTGGGGGTGAATGAGCAGTTCTTC. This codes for CASSQEGRLGVNEQFF.

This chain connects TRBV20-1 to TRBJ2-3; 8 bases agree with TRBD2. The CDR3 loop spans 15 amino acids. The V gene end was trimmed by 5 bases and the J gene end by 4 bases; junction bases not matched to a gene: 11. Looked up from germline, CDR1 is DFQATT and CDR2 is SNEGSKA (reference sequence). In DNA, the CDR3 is TGCAGTGCTGGGGCGCGGGAGGTAGGGGCAGATACGCAGTATTTT. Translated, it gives CSAGAREVGADTQYF.

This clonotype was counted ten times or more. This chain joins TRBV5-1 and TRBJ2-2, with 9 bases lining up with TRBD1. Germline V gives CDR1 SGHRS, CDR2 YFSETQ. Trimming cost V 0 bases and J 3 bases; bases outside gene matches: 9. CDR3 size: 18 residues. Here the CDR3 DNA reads TGCGCCAGCAGCTTGGGCACGAAGACAGGGGGATACACCGGGGAGCTGTTTTTT. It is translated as CASSLGTKTGGYTGELFF.

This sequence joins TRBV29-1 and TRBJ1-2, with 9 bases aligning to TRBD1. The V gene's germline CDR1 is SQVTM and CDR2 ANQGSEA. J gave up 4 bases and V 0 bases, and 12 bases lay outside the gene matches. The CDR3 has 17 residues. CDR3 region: CSVEDRRDRDNPYGYTF. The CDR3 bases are TGCAGCGTTGAAGATAGGAGGGACAGGGACAATCCCTATGGCTACACCTTC.

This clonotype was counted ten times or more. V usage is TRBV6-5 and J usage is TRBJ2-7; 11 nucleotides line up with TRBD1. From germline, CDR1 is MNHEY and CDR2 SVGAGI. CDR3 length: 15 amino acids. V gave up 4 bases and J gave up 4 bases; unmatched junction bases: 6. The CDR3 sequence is CASSSAGTGGYEQYV. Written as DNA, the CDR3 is TGTGCCAGCAGTTCTGCTGGGACAGGGGGGTACGAGCAGTACGTC.

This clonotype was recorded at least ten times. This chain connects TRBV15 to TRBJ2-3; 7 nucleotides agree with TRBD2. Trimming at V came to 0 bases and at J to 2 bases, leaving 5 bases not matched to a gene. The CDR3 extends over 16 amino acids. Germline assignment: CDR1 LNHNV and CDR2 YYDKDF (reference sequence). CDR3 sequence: CATSRDLAGVTDTQYF. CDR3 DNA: TGTGCCACCAGCAGAGATTTGGCGGGAGTCACAGATACGCAGTATTTT. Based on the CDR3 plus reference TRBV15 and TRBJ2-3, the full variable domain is DAMVIQNPRYQVTQFGKPVTLSCSQTLNHNVMYWYQQKSSQAPKLLFHYYDKDFNNEADTPDNFQSRRPNTSFCFLDIRSPGLGDTAMYLCATSRDLAGVTDTQYFGPGTRLTVL.

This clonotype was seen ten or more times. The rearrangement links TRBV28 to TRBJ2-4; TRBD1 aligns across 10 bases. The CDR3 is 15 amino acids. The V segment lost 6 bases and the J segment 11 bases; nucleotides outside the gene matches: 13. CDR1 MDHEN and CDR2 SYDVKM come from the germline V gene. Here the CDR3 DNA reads TGTGCCAGCAGGCCGACAACCGACAGGGGGCATGTTCAGTACTTC. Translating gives CASRPTTDRGHVQYF.

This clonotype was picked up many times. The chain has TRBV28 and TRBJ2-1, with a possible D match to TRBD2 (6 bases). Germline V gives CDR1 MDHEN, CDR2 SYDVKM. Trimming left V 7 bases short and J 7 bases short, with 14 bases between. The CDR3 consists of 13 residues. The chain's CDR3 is CASMGLPRNEQFF. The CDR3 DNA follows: TGTGCCAGCATGGGACTCCCAAGAAATGAGCAGTTCTTC.